The following is a TCR beta chain sequence with its context. Its antigen is not known. This record comes from a study of monozygotic twins with inflammatory bowel disease. Study-wide results and caveats: There was no support for any single strong signal or clonotype associated with IBD. Researchers report that IBD patients shared fewer clonotypes with others than healthy twins, especially amid disease activity.

TCRdb re-called the 5' RACE reads; one entry per CDR3 protein, DNA not given. The specimen's table records a few hundred thousand distinct CDR3 sequences. CDR3 length equals 12 residues. Germline V gene sequence: CDR1 DFQATT, CDR2 SNEGSKA (reference sequence). The chain couples TRBV20-1 to TRBJ2-7. Sequencing input: blood. The TCR comes from a human donor with ulcerative colitis or Crohn's disease, or a healthy co-twin of an affected twin (not recorded which). CDR3 sequence reads: CSARSGVNEQYF.